A selection of T cell receptor beta chains follows, all from one sample in a study of blood T cell repertoires in COVID-19. Method: immunoSEQ multiplex PCR; TCRdb's copy keeps in-frame clones and lacks some. The sample lists about 190,000 clones; about 85% were seen once. The sample comprised peripheral blood. These receptors were collected from a man under 40 with acute or convalescent COVID-19. Both conserved end residues are part of each CDR3. Each record gives: D gene, J gene, clone size, V gene, CDR3 length, CDR3 protein, CDR3 DNA. The D gene is left open where the match is weak. Part of the rows lack a size; the others show once, few, many or a class for expanded clones.

-	TRBJ1-1	-	TRBV28	14	CASRMWRSNTEAFF	TGTGCCAGCCGGATGTGGCGGTCGAACACTGAAGCTTTCTTT
TRBD2	TRBJ2-7	-	TRBV20-1	15	CSASSLAGGAGEQYF	TGCAGTGCTAGTTCGCTAGCGGGAGGGGCTGGCGAGCAGTACTTC
TRBD1	TRBJ1-4	-	TRBV5-8	17	CASSFWTGYATNEKLFF	TGTGCCAGCAGCTTTTGGACAGGGTATGCAACTAATGAAAAACTGTTTTTT
TRBD1	TRBJ1-5	-	TRBV6-5	15	CASDPRDSSNQPQHF	TGTGCCAGCGATCCTAGGGACAGTAGCAATCAGCCCCAGCATTTT
-	TRBJ2-3	-	TRBV6-5	15	CASKFAGRDTDTQYF	TGTGCCAGCAAATTCGCCGGGCGGGACACAGATACGCAGTATTTT
-	TRBJ2-7	-	TRBV12-5	14	CASGLGRGSYEQYF	TGTGCTAGTGGTTTGGGCCGCGGGTCCTACGAGCAGTACTTC
-	TRBJ1-5	-	TRBV24-1	14	CATSDLGSQEPQHF	TGTGCCACCAGTGATCTTGGGAGTCAGGAGCCCCAGCATTTT
-	TRBJ1-3	once	TRBV28	15	CASSFSVQSGNTIYF	TGTGCCAGCAGTTTCTCCGTACAATCTGGAAACACCATATATTTT
TRBD2	TRBJ2-1	-	TRBV14	15	CASSQTSGGSIEQFF	TGTGCCAGCAGCCAAACTAGCGGGGGGAGTATTGAGCAGTTCTTC
-	TRBJ2-3	-	TRBV6-5	15	CASSFDRISTDTQYF	TGTGCCAGCAGTTTCGACAGAATTAGCACAGATACGCAGTATTTT
TRBD1	TRBJ1-4	-	TRBV19	12	CASGTGGGKLFF	TGTGCCAGCGGGACAGGGGGCGGGAAACTGTTTTTT
-	TRBJ2-7	-	TRBV18	17	CASSPGNVRGPHYEQYF	TGTGCCAGCTCACCAGGAAATGTTAGGGGTCCTCATTACGAGCAGTACTTC
-	TRBJ1-2	-	TRBV20-1	11	CSAYTNYGYTF	TGCAGTGCTTATACTAACTATGGCTACACCTTC
TRBD2	TRBJ2-5	-	TRBV5-4	17	CASMGASGKQSQETQYF	TGTGCCAGCATGGGGGCTAGCGGGAAACAATCACAAGAGACCCAGTACTTC
TRBD1	TRBJ1-4	-	TRBV5-1	15	CASSSTGTVNEKLFF	TGCGCCAGCAGCTCTACCGGGACAGTAAATGAAAAACTGTTTTTT
-	TRBJ1-2	-	TRBV12-3/TRBV12-4	10	CASSSRRTPF	TGTGCCAGCAGTTCCCGCCGGACTCCCTTC
-	TRBJ2-7	-	TRBV28	15	CASSLRAGGLYEQYF	TGTGCCAGCAGTTTAAGGGCAGGGGGACTCTACGAGCAGTACTTC
-	TRBJ2-7	once	TRBV7-2	13	CASSLQPEGEQYF	TGTGCCAGCAGCTTACAACCGGAGGGGGAGCAGTACTTC
TRBD1	TRBJ2-1	once	TRBV6-5	16	CASSLVGGVSYNEQFF	TGTGCCAGCAGTTTGGTAGGGGGCGTCTCCTACAATGAGCAGTTCTTC
TRBD1	TRBJ1-2	-	TRBV29-1	13	CSSGDRDSYGYTF	TGCAGCTCCGGGGACAGGGACAGCTATGGCTACACCTTC